This TCR beta chain was recorded in a study of tumor-infiltrating lymphocytes in primary liver carcinoma. Study findings and constraints: Relative to blood, tumors carried a significantly larger fraction of the repertoire in their top 250 clones (p = 0.039).

Looked up from germline, CDR1 is MNHEY and CDR2 is SVGEGT. The CDR3 is 14 residues long. In the case of this clonotype: Its specificity is unknown. This may arise from a read error, as a much more abundant clone is one base away.

Germline DNA was extracted alongside blood RNA, which was obtained from unsorted whole blood. cDNA specific to TCR beta was made from 500 ng of total RNA, with a constant-region primer employed for priming. Nested multiplex PCR, run for three rounds with slightly modified ARM-PCR, yielded TCR beta libraries. Running roughly 10 cycles apiece, the first two PCR rounds relied on TRBV1-TRBV30 forward primers together with a C-beta reverse primer. MiXCR, run by TCRdb on the multiplex PCR reads, gives a single entry per CDR3 protein. Of 330,000 or so distinct CDR3 sequences listed, less than 70% are singletons.

The chain is built from TRBV6-2 or TRBV6-3 and TRBJ1-5; TRBD1 matches at 8 bases. The sequenced sample was peripheral blood. The clonotype was recovered from a middle-aged man with primary liver carcinoma and hepatitis B virus infection. CDR3 DNA sequence: TGTGACAGCACCCGGACAGGGAGCAATCAGCCCCAGCATTTT. Encoded protein: CDSTRTGSNQPQHF.